This entry is about one T cell receptor (beta chain). Profiling relied on immunoSEQ multiplex PCR, and the TCRdb table lists in-frame clones only, not all of them. This table holds around 170,000 clones, 88% found once. The data are from a study of control samples from healthy donors and cancer patients. CDR1 MNHEY and CDR2 SVGAGI come from the germline V gene. Trimming shortened V by 6 bases and J by 1 base, and 9 bases separated the two germline ends. This CDR3 comprises 13 residues. This chain links TRBV6-5 with TRBJ1-1; D is undetermined. This receptor was identified in a woman younger than 45 in good health. Sequencing was carried out using blood. The CDR3 loop reads CASSYSENTEAFF. In DNA, the CDR3 is TGTGCCAGCAGCTATAGTGAGAACACTGAAGCTTTCTTT.